The rows below give T cell receptor beta chains drawn from one sample of a study of a mutant IDH1 vaccine in newly diagnosed glioma. Using immunoSEQ multiplex PCR, the repertoire was profiled, and TCRdb retains in-frame clones only, with some absent. The sample holds some 55,000 clones; 85% to 90% are singletons and the top ten take approximately 4.2%. Antigens for these TCRs are unknown. This specimen was PBMCs, taken from a glioma patient whose treatment included an IDH1 peptide vaccine. The receptor set was obtained from a woman in her 40s with glioma. Each CDR3 is given with its conserved first and last residue. Fields, in order: V gene, D gene, clone size, J gene, CDR3 DNA, CDR3 protein. The D gene is left open where the match is weak. Only part of the rows carry a size: once, few, many, or a class if the clone is expanded.

TRBV6-5,-,few,TRBJ1-6,TGTGCCAGCAGTTACGACACATTCTCGAATTCACCCCTCCACTTT,CASSYDTFSNSPLHF
TRBV4-2,-,-,TRBJ1-5,TGTGCCAGCAGCGACATTGCTCCTCAGCCCCAGCATTTT,CASSDIAPQPQHF
TRBV11-2,-,-,TRBJ2-7,TGTGCCAGCAAACAGGGTGGTGCCTACGAGCAGTACTTC,CASKQGGAYEQYF
TRBV6-6,-,-,TRBJ1-5,TGTGCCAGCAGTAAACCGGAGGGAAATCAGCCCCAGCATTTT,CASSKPEGNQPQHF
TRBV19,-,-,TRBJ1-5,TGTGCCAGTAGTATAGTACCGGGTTTCGGTCAGCCCCAGCATTTT,CASSIVPGFGQPQHF
TRBV7-3,-,-,TRBJ2-2,TGTGCCAGCAGCCAAGAGGCCCGGACGAACACCGGGGAGCTGTTTTTT,CASSQEARTNTGELFF
TRBV9,TRBD1,-,TRBJ1-1,TGTGCCAGCAGCGGGGACAGGGGTACGGCTTTCTTT,CASSGDRGTAFF
TRBV4-1,-,-,TRBJ1-4,TGCGCCAGCAGCCCCATTAATGAAAAACTGTTTTTT,CASSPINEKLFF
TRBV10-1,-,-,TRBJ1-3,TGCGCCAGCAGTGCCAATTTGAACTCTGGAAACACCATATATTTT,CASSANLNSGNTIYF
TRBV30,TRBD2,-,TRBJ2-2,TGTGCCTGGAGAAAGCGGGGCCTAAACACCGGGGAGCTGTTTTTT,CAWRKRGLNTGELFF
TRBV7-9,TRBD2,-,TRBJ2-3,TGTGCCAGCAGCTTAGCTTGGGGGGGGAAGGATACGCAGTATTTT,CASSLAWGGKDTQYF
TRBV19,-,once,TRBJ1-1,TGTGCCAGTAGTATCGGCGGCTGGGATGGTGCTGAAGCTTTCTTT,CASSIGGWDGAEAFF
TRBV2,-,-,TRBJ1-3,TGTGCCAGCAGTGAATTCGGAGGGGGAAACACCATATATTTT,CASSEFGGGNTIYF
TRBV5-4,TRBD1,-,TRBJ2-2,TGTGCCAGCAGCTTGGGACAGGGGAACACCGGGGAGCTGTTTTTT,CASSLGQGNTGELFF
TRBV6-6,-,-,TRBJ1-3,-,CASSTSGSGNTIYF
TRBV6-6,-,-,TRBJ1-5,TGTGCCAGCAAAGCTCAGGGCAATAGCAATCAGCCCCAGCATTTT,CASKAQGNSNQPQHF
TRBV28,TRBD2,-,TRBJ2-1,TGTGCCACCTGGACTAGCGGGAGGCCCAATGAGCAGTTCTTC,CATWTSGRPNEQFF
TRBV5-1,-,-,TRBJ1-4,TGCGCCAGCAGCCCAGACCCCGCAACTAATGAAAAACTGTTTTTT,CASSPDPATNEKLFF
TRBV6-1,-,-,TRBJ2-1,TGTGCCAGCAGTGGCCGGGTCCACAATGAGCAGTTCTTC,CASSGRVHNEQFF
TRBV12-2,-,-,TRBJ1-5,TGTGCAAGTCGCTTTCCACGTCCATCCAGGGAGAATCAGCCCCAGCATTTT,CASRFPRPSRENQPQHF
TRBV7-9,-,once,TRBJ2-5,TGTGCCAGCAGCTTATCACCCCGCGGGCCGGGGGAAACCCAGTACTTC,CASSLSPRGPGETQYF
TRBV4-3,TRBD1,-,TRBJ2-3,TGCGCCAGCAGCTTCGGACAGGGTGATACGCAGTATTTT,CASSFGQGDTQYF
TRBV2,TRBD1,-,TRBJ1-1,TGTGCCAGCAGAGAACAGGGGGGAACTGAAGCTTTCTTT,CASREQGGTEAFF
TRBV18,-,-,TRBJ1-4,TGTGCCAGCTCACCGGGGCTTAATGAAAAACTGTTTTTT,CASSPGLNEKLFF
TRBV2,TRBD1,-,TRBJ2-6,TGTGCCAGCAGTGCAATAGGACAGGGGGGGACCTCTGGGGCCAACGTCCTGACTTTC,CASSAIGQGGTSGANVLTF
TRBV6-5,TRBD1,-,TRBJ2-7,TGTGCCAGCAGTCCCGGGACAGGGTTCACCTACGAGCAGTACTTC,CASSPGTGFTYEQYF
TRBV2,-,-,TRBJ2-5,TGTGCCAGCATCCGACGGTGGAAAGAGACCCAGTACTTC,CASIRRWKETQYF
TRBV2,-,-,TRBJ1-5,TGTGCCAGCAGTGAGGGTACTAGCAATCAGCCCCAGCATTTT,CASSEGTSNQPQHF
TRBV7-9,TRBD1,-,TRBJ2-7,TGTGCCAGCAGCCTCGGGGACAGGGTGTACTTC,CASSLGDRVYF